The sequence of this T cell receptor beta chain was determined in a study of T-cell memory formation after mild COVID-19. Study results and caveats: Contracting CD4+ clones sat mainly in CM and EM; CD8+ in EMRA. Clones that got smaller from day 15 to 85 had even CD4/CD8, while clones growing later tipped toward CD4+.

The V segment lost 4 bases and the J segment 0 bases; nucleotides outside the gene matches: 4. The germline V gene has CDR1 KGHDR and CDR2 SFDVKD. The CDR3 length is 16 residues. With respect to this clonotype: As yet, its antigen is unknown.

Each CDR3 protein is one row after TCRdb ran MiXCR on the 5' RACE reads. The sample carries roughly 350,000 distinct CDR3 sequences, approximately 21% recorded once. The receptor was isolated from an adult woman who had mild COVID-19 (a few samples of this study predate the infection). Cell type and time point are not known. Sequencing used PBMCs or a T cell subset sorted from them (not recorded which). J is TRBJ1-5 and V is TRBV24-1, with 8 bases identical to TRBD1. CDR3 DNA: TGTGCCACCAGTGAGTCGACAGGGGTTAGCAATCAGCCCCAGCATTTT. The encoded protein is CATSESTGVSNQPQHF.